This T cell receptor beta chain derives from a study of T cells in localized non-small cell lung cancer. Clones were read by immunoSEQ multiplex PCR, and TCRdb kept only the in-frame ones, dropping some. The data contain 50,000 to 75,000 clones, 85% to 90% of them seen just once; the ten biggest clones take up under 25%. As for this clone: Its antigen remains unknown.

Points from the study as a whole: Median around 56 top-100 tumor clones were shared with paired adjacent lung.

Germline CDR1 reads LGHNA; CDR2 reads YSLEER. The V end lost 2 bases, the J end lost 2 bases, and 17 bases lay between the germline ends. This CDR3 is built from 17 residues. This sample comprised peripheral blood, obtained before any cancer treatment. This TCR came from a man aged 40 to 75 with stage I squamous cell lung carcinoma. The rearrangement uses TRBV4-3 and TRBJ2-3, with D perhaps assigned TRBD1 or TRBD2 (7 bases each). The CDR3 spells CASSQQGGRGITDTQYF. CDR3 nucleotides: TGCGCCAGCAGCCAACAGGGGGGGAGGGGCATCACAGATACGCAGTATTTT.